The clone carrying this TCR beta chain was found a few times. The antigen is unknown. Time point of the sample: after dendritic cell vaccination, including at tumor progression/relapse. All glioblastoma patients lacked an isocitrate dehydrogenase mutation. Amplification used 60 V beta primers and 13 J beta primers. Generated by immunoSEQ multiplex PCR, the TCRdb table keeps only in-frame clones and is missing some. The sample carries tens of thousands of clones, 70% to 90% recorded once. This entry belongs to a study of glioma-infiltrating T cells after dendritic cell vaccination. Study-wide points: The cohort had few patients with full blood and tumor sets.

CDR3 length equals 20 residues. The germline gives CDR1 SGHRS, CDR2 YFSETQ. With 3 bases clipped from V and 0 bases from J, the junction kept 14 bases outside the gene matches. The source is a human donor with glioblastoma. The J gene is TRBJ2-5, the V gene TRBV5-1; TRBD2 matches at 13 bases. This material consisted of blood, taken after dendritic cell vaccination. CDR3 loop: CASSSHGTSGDLLNQETQYF. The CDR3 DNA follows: TGCGCCAGCAGCTCCCACGGGACTAGCGGGGACCTACTTAACCAAGAGACCCAGTACTTC.